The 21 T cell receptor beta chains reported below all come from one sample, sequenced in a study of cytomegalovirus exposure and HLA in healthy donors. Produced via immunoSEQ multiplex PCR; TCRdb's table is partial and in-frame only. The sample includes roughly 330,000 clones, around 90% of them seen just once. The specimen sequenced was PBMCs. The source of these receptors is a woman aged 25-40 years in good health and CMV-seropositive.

In DNA, the CDR3 is TGTGCCAGCAGTTTCGAGGGGGCGATGCGAGGCATGACCGGGGAGCTGTTTTTT. This translates into CASSFEGAMRGMTGELFF. The genes are TRBV28 and TRBJ2-2; TRBD1 matches at 7 bases. The CDR3 has 18 residues. Germline loops: CDR1 MDHEN, CDR2 SYDVKM. Losses at the gene ends were 3 bases for V and 5 bases for J; bases not matched to a gene: 15.

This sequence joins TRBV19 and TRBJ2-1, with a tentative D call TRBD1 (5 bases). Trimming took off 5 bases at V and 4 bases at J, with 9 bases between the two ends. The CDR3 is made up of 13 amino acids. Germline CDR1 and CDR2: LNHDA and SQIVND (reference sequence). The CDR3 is CASSYRIYNEQFF. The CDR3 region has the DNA TGTGCCAGTAGTTACAGGATTTACAATGAGCAGTTCTTC.

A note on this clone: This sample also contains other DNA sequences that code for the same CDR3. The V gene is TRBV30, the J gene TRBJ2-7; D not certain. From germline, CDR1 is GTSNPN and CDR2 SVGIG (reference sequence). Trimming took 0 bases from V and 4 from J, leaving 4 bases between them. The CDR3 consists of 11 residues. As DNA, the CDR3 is TGTGCCTGGAGTGTCAGTTACGAGCAGTACTTC. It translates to CAWSVSYEQYF.

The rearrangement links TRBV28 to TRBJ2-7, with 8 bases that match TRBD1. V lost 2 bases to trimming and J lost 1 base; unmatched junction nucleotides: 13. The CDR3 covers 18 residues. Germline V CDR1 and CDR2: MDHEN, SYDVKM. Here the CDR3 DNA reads TGTGCCAGCAGTTTAATATTCTTCGGGGACAGGATTTCCTACGAGCAGTACTTC. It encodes CASSLIFFGDRISYEQYF.

The CDR3, as DNA: TGTGCCATAGTGGTGAACTCTGGAAACACCATATATTTT. This translates into CAIVVNSGNTIYF. The chain joins TRBV6-6 to TRBJ1-3; no clear D. Germline V gene lookup returns CDR1 MNHNY and CDR2 SVGAGI (reference sequence). The germline V and J ends were trimmed by 10 bases and 0 bases, with 10 bases remaining between them. The CDR3 sequence is 13 residues long.

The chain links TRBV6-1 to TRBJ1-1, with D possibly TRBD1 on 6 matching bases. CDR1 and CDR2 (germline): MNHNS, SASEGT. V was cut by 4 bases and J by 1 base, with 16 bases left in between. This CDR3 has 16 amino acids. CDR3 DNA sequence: TGTGCCAGCAGTGTTCGGCACAGGGAGGGGAACACTGAAGCTTTCTTT. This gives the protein CASSVRHREGNTEAFF.

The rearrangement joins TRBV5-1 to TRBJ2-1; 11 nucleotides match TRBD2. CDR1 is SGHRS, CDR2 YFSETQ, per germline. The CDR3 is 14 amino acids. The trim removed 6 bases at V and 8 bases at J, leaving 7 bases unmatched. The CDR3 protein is CASNLAGGPYEQFF. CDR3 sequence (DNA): TGCGCCAGCAATTTAGCGGGGGGGCCCTATGAGCAGTTCTTC.

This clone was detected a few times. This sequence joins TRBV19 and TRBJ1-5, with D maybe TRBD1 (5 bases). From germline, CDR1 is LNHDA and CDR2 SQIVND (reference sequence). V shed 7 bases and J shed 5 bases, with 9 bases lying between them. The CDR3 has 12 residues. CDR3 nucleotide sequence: TGTGCCAGTACCCAGGGTGATCAGCCCCAGCATTTT. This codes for CASTQGDQPQHF.

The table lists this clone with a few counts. As DNA, the CDR3 is TGTGCCTGGAGTAAAGGGGAACTCATTAACTATGGCTACACCTTC. Translating it yields CAWSKGELINYGYTF. The J gene is TRBJ1-2, the V gene TRBV30, with a possible D match to TRBD1 (5 bases). V lost 2 bases and J 1 base, leaving 14 bases between the germline ends. This CDR3 is built from 15 residues. The germline V gene has CDR1 GTSNPN and CDR2 SVGIG (reference sequence).

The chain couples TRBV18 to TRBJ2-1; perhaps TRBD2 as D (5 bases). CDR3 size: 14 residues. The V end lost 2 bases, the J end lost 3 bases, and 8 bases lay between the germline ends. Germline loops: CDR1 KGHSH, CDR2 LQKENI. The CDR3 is CASSPTGNYNEQFF. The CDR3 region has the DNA TGTGCCAGCTCACCAACCGGGAACTACAATGAGCAGTTCTTC.

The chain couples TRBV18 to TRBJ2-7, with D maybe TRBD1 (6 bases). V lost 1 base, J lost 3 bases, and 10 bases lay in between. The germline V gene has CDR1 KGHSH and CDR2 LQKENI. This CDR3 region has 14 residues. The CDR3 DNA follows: TGTGCCAGCTCACCACATCGGGACAACTACGAGCAGTACTTC. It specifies CASSPHRDNYEQYF.

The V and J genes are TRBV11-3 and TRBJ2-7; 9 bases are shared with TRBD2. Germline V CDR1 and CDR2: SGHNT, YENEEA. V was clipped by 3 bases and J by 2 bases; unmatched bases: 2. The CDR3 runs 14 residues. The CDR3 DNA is TGTGCCAGCAGCTTGACTAGCGGTCCCTACGAGCAGTACTTC. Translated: CASSLTSGPYEQYF.

CDR3 residues: CASSIAGRATDTQYF. CDR3 sequence (DNA): TGTGCCAGTAGTATTGCGGGAAGGGCCACAGATACGCAGTATTTT. The chain has TRBV19 and TRBJ2-3, with a weak D call TRBD2 (6 bases). This CDR3 region has 15 residues. V was cut by 3 bases and J by 2 bases, with 12 bases left in between. CDR1 is LNHDA, CDR2 SQIVND, per germline (reference sequence).

The CDR3 nucleotides read TGTGCCAGCAGCTTCACTAGCAGTTTTGACGAGCAGTACTTC. Amino acid sequence: CASSFTSSFDEQYF. The rearrangement uses TRBV13 and TRBJ2-7; possible D gene TRBD2, 6 bases. V lost 3 bases to trimming and J lost 5 bases, with 14 bases between them. The CDR3 loop spans 14 amino acids. The germline V gene encodes CDR1 PRHDT and CDR2 FYEKMQ (reference sequence).

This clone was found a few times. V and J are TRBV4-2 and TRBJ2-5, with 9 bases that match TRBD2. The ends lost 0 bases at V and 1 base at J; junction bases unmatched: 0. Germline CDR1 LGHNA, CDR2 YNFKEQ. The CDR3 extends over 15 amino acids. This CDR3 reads CASSQERGGQETQYF. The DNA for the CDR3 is TGTGCCAGCAGCCAAGAGCGGGGGGGCCAAGAGACCCAGTACTTC.

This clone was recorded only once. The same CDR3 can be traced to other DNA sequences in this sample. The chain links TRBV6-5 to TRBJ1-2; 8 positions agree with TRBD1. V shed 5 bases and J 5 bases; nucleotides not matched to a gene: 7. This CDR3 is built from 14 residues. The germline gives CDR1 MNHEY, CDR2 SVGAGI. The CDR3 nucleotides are TGTGCCAGCAGTAGAACAGGGGGGGGATATGGCTACACCTTC. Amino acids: CASSRTGGGYGYTF.

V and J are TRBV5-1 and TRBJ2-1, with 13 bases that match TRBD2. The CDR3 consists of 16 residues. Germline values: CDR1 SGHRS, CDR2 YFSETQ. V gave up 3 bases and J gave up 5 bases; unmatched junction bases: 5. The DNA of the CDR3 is TGCGCCAGCAGCTCTTTAACTAGCGGGAGGGACAATGAGCAGTTCTTC. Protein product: CASSSLTSGRDNEQFF.

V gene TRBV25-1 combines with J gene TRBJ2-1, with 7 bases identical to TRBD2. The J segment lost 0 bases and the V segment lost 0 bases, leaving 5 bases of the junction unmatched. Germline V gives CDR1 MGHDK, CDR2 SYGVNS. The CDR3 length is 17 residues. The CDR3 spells CASSEYTGRTSYNEQFF. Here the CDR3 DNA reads TGTGCCAGCAGTGAATATACCGGGAGGACCTCCTACAATGAGCAGTTCTTC.

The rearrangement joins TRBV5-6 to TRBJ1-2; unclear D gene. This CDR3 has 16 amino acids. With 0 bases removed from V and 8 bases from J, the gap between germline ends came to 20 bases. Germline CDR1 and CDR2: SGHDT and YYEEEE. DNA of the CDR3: TGTGCCAGCAGCTTGGGTGAGAGCGTCAAAATTTTCGGCTACACCTTC. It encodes CASSLGESVKIFGYTF.

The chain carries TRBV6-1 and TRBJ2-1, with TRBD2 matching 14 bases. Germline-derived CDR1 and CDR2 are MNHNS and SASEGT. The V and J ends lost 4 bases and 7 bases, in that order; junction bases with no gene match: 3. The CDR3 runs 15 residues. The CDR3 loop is CASSGGTSGRNEQFF. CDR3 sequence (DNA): TGTGCCAGCAGTGGCGGGACTAGCGGGAGAAATGAGCAGTTCTTC.

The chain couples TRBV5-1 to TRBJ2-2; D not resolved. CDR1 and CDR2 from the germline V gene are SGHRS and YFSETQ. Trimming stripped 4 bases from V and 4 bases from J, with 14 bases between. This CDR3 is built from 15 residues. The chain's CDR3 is CASSPEGYGTGELFF. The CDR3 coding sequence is TGCGCCAGCAGCCCGGAAGGGTACGGCACCGGGGAGCTGTTTTTT.